This T cell receptor (beta chain) was captured in a study of cytomegalovirus exposure and HLA in healthy donors. General observations from the study: The study had only CMV serostatus as immune exposure information. Another analysis was done later, and it associated approximately 17,000 TCR beta sequences with HLA alleles at 0.05 false discovery rate.

This clone appeared a single time. Its antigen is unknown. With 3 bases clipped from V and 7 bases from J, the junction kept 10 bases outside the gene matches. The V gene's germline CDR1 is SQVTM and CDR2 ANQGSEA. This CDR3 has 15 residues. Researchers ran the PCR with 60 Vbeta and 13 Jbeta primers. Sequencing was performed with immunoSEQ multiplex PCR; in TCRdb, only in-frame clones are kept and a portion is missing. The data contain about 130,000 clones, about four fifths of them seen just once; the ten biggest clones take up around 14%. The chain is built from TRBV29-1 and TRBJ2-1, with 9 bases that match TRBD1. The sequencing sample was made of PBMCs. This sequence was found in a woman aged 60-70 years in good health and CMV-seropositive. CDR3 in amino acids: CSVEPGQGFTNEQFF. DNA of the CDR3: TGCAGCGTTGAGCCGGGACAGGGTTTTACGAATGAGCAGTTCTTC.